One and the same sample provided the 24 T cell receptor beta chains below, sequenced in a study of CD8+ T cells in alopecia areata. The treatment: oral pan-JAK inhibitor, 5-10 mg twice daily. Sequencing templates came from extracted RNA that was reverse transcribed into cDNA. Generated by immunoSEQ multiplex PCR, the TCRdb table keeps only in-frame clones and is missing some. Here the sample spans under 350,000 clones, 58% being singletons. The material was CD4+ T cells sorted from blood, obtained at week 24, from a patient treated with tofacitinib. These receptors were collected from a human donor with alopecia areata.

The chain couples TRBV28 to TRBJ2-1, with TRBD2 matching over 7 bases. The CDR3 has 16 amino acids. Unmatched junction bases numbered 6, after V lost 4 bases and J lost 0 bases. CDR1 and CDR2 (germline): MDHEN, SYDVKM. CDR3 sequence reads: CASSSLAVSSYNEQFF. In nucleotides, the CDR3 is TGTGCCAGCAGTTCCCTAGCGGTCAGCTCCTACAATGAGCAGTTCTTC.

The V gene is TRBV10-3, the J gene TRBJ1-5; TRBD1 matches at 7 bases. The CDR3 loop spans 13 amino acids. Germline trimming cut 10 bases from V and 0 bases from J; bases unmatched to any gene: 3. Germline CDR1 is ENHRY and CDR2 is SYGVKD. Here the CDR3 reads CATTGYSNQPQHF. The CDR3 region has the DNA TGTGCCACGACAGGGTATAGCAATCAGCCCCAGCATTTT.

This clone was counted a few times. The same CDR3 can be traced to other DNA sequences in this sample. This chain links TRBV5-4 with TRBJ1-2, with a weak D call TRBD1 (5 bases). Germline V gives CDR1 SGHNT, CDR2 YYREEE (reference sequence). The CDR3 has 13 residues. Between the trimmed V and J ends, which lost 4 bases and 0 bases, there was a span of 7 bases. CDR3 DNA: TGTGCCAGCAGCCTGACAGCTAACTATGGCTACACCTTC. Translated: CASSLTANYGYTF.

This clone was seen a few times. In DNA, the CDR3 is TGTGCCAGCAGCTACCTGGGGACAACTAATGAAAAACTGTTTTTT. It yields the protein CASSYLGTTNEKLFF. The rearrangement joins TRBV14 to TRBJ1-4, with unresolved D. The germline V gene encodes CDR1 SGHDN and CDR2 FVKESK. The CDR3 covers 15 residues. With 5 bases removed from V and 0 bases from J, the gap between germline ends came to 10 bases.

The table lists this clone with a few counts. The V gene is TRBV13, the J gene TRBJ1-2; D remains ambiguous. Germline V gives CDR1 PRHDT, CDR2 FYEKMQ (reference sequence). Trimming stripped 5 bases from V and 4 bases from J, with 11 bases between. The CDR3 is 13 residues long. Here the CDR3 reads CASSPTSLYGYTF. The CDR3 nucleotides are TGTGCCAGCAGCCCGACCAGTCTCTATGGCTACACCTTC.

This chain uses TRBV4-1 with TRBJ2-1, with D unresolved. V lost 0 bases and J lost 0, with 6 bases in between. The CDR3 spans 15 residues. The germline V gene has CDR1 MGHRA and CDR2 YSYEKL. The CDR3 DNA reads as TGCGCCAGCAGCCAAGATCAGAGCTCCTACAATGAGCAGTTCTTC. Encoded protein: CASSQDQSSYNEQFF.

This clone came up a few times. At the DNA level, this CDR3 is encoded by other sequences in the same sample as well. The rearrangement joins TRBV7-9 to TRBJ1-6; D perhaps matches TRBD1 (5 bases). V gave up 1 base and J gave up 6 bases, with 7 bases separating them. CDR1 is SEHNR, CDR2 FQNEAQ, per germline (reference sequence). CDR3 length: 14 residues. CDR3 sequence (DNA): TGTGCCAGCAGCTTAGGGGGACTTAATTCACCCCTCCACTTT. It codes for CASSLGGLNSPLHF.

This clone showed up just a few times. The chain couples TRBV19 to TRBJ1-5; D is perhaps TRBD1 (6 bases). This CDR3 has 14 amino acids. Trimming took 3 bases from V and 1 from J, leaving 7 bases between them. CDR1 is LNHDA, CDR2 SQIVND, per germline (reference sequence). The CDR3 loop reads CASSMTGSNQPQHF. CDR3 in DNA: TGTGCCAGTAGTATGACAGGAAGCAATCAGCCCCAGCATTTT.

The rearrangement uses TRBV6-5 and TRBJ1-5; the D is unclear. Trimming took 7 bases from V and 4 from J, leaving 11 bases between them. The CDR3 extends over 13 amino acids. The V gene's germline CDR1 is MNHEY and CDR2 SVGAGI. The CDR3 protein is CASTAARNQPQHF. The CDR3 DNA sequence: TGTGCCAGCACGGCAGCGCGGAATCAGCCCCAGCATTTT.

The chain links TRBV7-9 to TRBJ1-2; D is unresolved. V was clipped by 5 bases and J by 4 bases, with 8 bases between them. Germline assignment: CDR1 SEHNR and CDR2 FQNEAQ (reference sequence). This CDR3 spans 12 amino acids. The CDR3 spells CASSPDGYGYTF. In nucleotides, the CDR3 is TGTGCCAGCAGCCCGGATGGCTATGGCTACACCTTC.

A few counts support this clone. The CDR3 DNA is TGTGCCATCACCCCAGACTCCCGCTCCCAAAGCTCCTACAATGAGCAGTTCTTC. Its protein product is CAITPDSRSQSSYNEQFF. The J gene is TRBJ2-1, the V gene TRBV10-3; D is uncertain. Trimming took 7 bases from V and 0 from J, leaving 22 bases between them. Germline V gene data show CDR1 as ENHRY and CDR2 as SYGVKD. The CDR3 totals 18 residues.

The chain uses TRBV5-1 and TRBJ1-6; D gene unclear. Germline V gene lookup returns CDR1 SGHRS and CDR2 YFSETQ. The CDR3 runs to 14 residues. V lost 0 bases, J lost 6 bases, and 7 bases lay in between. The CDR3 sequence: CASSLGWGNSPLHF. Here the CDR3 DNA reads TGCGCCAGCAGCTTGGGGTGGGGTAATTCACCCCTCCACTTT.

This clone was counted a few times. The genes are TRBV7-9 and TRBJ2-3; D gene ambiguous. From germline, CDR1 is SEHNR and CDR2 FQNEAQ (reference sequence). The CDR3 is 12 amino acids. Trimming pared 5 bases from V and 11 bases from J, leaving 14 bases between. CDR3 nucleotides: TGTGCCAGCAGCCCGGTTGGGTGGGAGCAGTATTTT. Amino acids: CASSPVGWEQYF.

This clone was recorded a few times. The chain is built from TRBV20-1 and TRBJ2-7, with D uncertain. Germline V gives CDR1 DFQATT, CDR2 SNEGSKA (reference sequence). V dropped 4 bases and J dropped 0 bases, with 4 bases sitting between them. The CDR3 is 11 amino acids. The CDR3 coding sequence is TGCAGTGCTACACCCTCCTACGAGCAGTACTTC. Translated, it gives CSATPSYEQYF.

The CDR3 region is CATSTSGRGYQETQYF. The CDR3 DNA follows: TGTGCCACCAGTACCTCGGGACGGGGGTACCAAGAGACCCAGTACTTC. This chain connects TRBV15 to TRBJ2-5; perhaps TRBD2 as D (6 bases). There are 16 residues in the CDR3. Germline V CDR1 and CDR2: LNHNV, YYDKDF (reference sequence). Trimming took 6 bases from V and 0 from J, leaving 17 bases between them.

In its sample, this clone was seen once. The chain employs TRBV6-5 and TRBJ2-3, with 8 bases aligning to TRBD1. This CDR3 is 15 amino acids long. Unmatched junction bases numbered 7, after V lost 6 bases and J lost 2 bases. Germline CDR1 MNHEY, CDR2 SVGAGI. In DNA, the CDR3 is TGTGCCAGCAGGTCGACAGGGGCCTTCACAGATACGCAGTATTTT. It is translated as CASRSTGAFTDTQYF.

The rearrangement links TRBV2 to TRBJ2-1; the D gene is possibly TRBD2 (6 bases). Germline CDR1 reads SNHLY; CDR2 reads FYNNEI. V dropped 6 bases and J dropped 6 bases, with 18 bases sitting between them. The CDR3 extends over 15 amino acids. The CDR3 region is CASSRGLPGTNEQFF. The CDR3 coding sequence is TGTGCCAGCAGCCGAGGACTACCCGGGACCAATGAGCAGTTCTTC. Together with reference TRBV2 and TRBJ2-1, the CDR3 gives the full variable domain: EPEVTQTPSHQVTQMGQEVILRCVPISNHLYFYWYRQILGQKVEFLVSFYNNEISEKSEIFDDQFSVERPDGSNFTLKIRSTKLEDSAMYFCASSRGLPGTNEQFFGPGTRLTVL.

The genes are TRBV20-1 and TRBJ2-5; 10 bases agree with TRBD2. The CDR3 is made up of 8 amino acids. Germline trimming cut 7 bases from V and 14 bases from J; bases unmatched to any gene: 1. Germline-derived CDR1 and CDR2 are DFQATT and SNEGSKA (reference sequence). CDR3 DNA sequence: TGCAGTGGGACTAGCGGATACTTC. It translates to CSGTSGYF.

This clone showed up just once. This chain joins TRBV15 and TRBJ2-5; D is ambiguous. V was shortened by 0 bases and J by 5 bases, with 10 bases between the two germline ends. CDR1 and CDR2 (germline): LNHNV, YYDKDF (reference sequence). The CDR3 extends over 14 amino acids. DNA for the CDR3: TGTGCCACCAGCAGAGAGGCAGTACTGGAGACCCAGTACTTC. Amino acid sequence: CATSREAVLETQYF. Complete variable domain (other parts from reference TRBV15 and TRBJ2-5): DAMVIQNPRYQVTQFGKPVTLSCSQTLNHNVMYWYQQKSSQAPKLLFHYYDKDFNNEADTPDNFQSRRPNTSFCFLDIRSPGLGDTAMYLCATSREAVLETQYFGPGTRLLVL.

This clone turned up a few times. The V and J genes are TRBV30 and TRBJ2-7, with D maybe TRBD1 (6 bases). The CDR3 is 11 amino acids. Deletions cut 7 bases from V and 4 bases from J, with 11 bases between. Germline V CDR1 and CDR2: GTSNPN, SVGIG (reference sequence). For the CDR3, the DNA is TGTGCCTCCCTCACAGGGTACGAGCAGTACTTC. Amino acid sequence: CASLTGYEQYF.

About this clone: A read error may be the cause here, since a much bigger clone is one base away. V is TRBV5-4 and J is TRBJ2-5; D is unclear. The ends were cut back, 0 bases at V and 7 bases at J, with 4 bases in the middle. The CDR3 loop spans 11 amino acids. Germline V CDR1 and CDR2: SGHNT, YYREEE (reference sequence). The CDR3 DNA is TGTGCCAGCAGCTTGGAGGGGACCCAGTACTTC. This translates into CASSLEGTQYF.

The genes are TRBV7-8 and TRBJ1-1, with 7 bases matching TRBD1. With 1 base clipped from V and 6 bases from J, the junction kept 14 bases outside the gene matches. The germline CDR1 and CDR2 sequences are SGHVS and FQNEAQ. The CDR3 spans 17 residues. As DNA, the CDR3 is TGTGCCAGCAGCTTAGGCCCACGGGGACAGACGACCTCTGAAGCTTTCTTT. Amino acids: CASSLGPRGQTTSEAFF.

The chain links TRBV5-4 to TRBJ1-2; possibly TRBD1 for D (5 bases). V gave up 0 bases and J gave up 2 bases, with 5 bases separating them. The CDR3 contains 13 residues. The germline V gene encodes CDR1 SGHNT and CDR2 YYREEE (reference sequence). CDR3 in amino acids: CASSLAGNYGYTF. The CDR3 DNA sequence: TGTGCCAGCAGCTTGGCAGGGAACTATGGCTACACCTTC.

This clone was counted once. A junction end diverges from the germline sequence, so it may reflect a read error. The chain joins TRBV29-1 to TRBJ2-1; the match to TRBD2 covers 11 bases. Germline V gene sequence: CDR1 SQVTM, CDR2 ANQGSEA. The CDR3 sequence is 14 residues long. CDR3 bases: TGCAGCGTTGATCACGGGACTAGCGGAGCGATTCGGCTCTTC. Translation: CSVDHGTSGAIRLF.